Listed below are T cell receptor beta chains from one sample, sequenced in a study of blood T cell repertoires in COVID-19. The assay was immunoSEQ multiplex PCR, and TCRdb's table has in-frame clones only and misses some. The sample has about 180,000 clones, more than 75% seen once. Sequencing was carried out using peripheral blood. Every receptor here comes from a person aged 70 to 85 with COVID-19, enrolled during active disease. Both conserved end residues are part of each CDR3. The D gene is left open where the match is weak.

CDR3 protein | J gene | V gene | D gene
CASSPLLGQGTGELFF | TRBJ2-2 | TRBV18 | .
CASSPRAQGIRHTGELFF | TRBJ2-2 | TRBV3-1/TRBV3-2 | .
CASSYQLAGQETQYF | TRBJ2-5 | TRBV6-2/TRBV6-3 | TRBD2
CASSPSLATNEKLFF | TRBJ1-4 | TRBV7-2 | .
CASSLGGLAGRIEQYF | TRBJ2-7 | TRBV7-2 | TRBD2
CASSNPTMFNEQFF | TRBJ2-1 | TRBV19 | .
CASRTGPTNEKLFF | TRBJ1-4 | TRBV5-1 | TRBD1
CASRSGKNEKLFF | TRBJ1-4 | TRBV2 | .
CASSPRGGSRNEQFF | TRBJ2-1 | TRBV11-3 | .
CSVPGQGANEQFF | TRBJ2-1 | TRBV29-1 | TRBD1
CAISDRAIDTQYF | TRBJ2-3 | TRBV10-3 | .
CASSQAIQAGQLAKNIQYF | TRBJ2-4 | TRBV4-3 | .
CAWSVSGSHGELFF | TRBJ2-2 | TRBV30 | .
CASRVSGGADEQYF | TRBJ2-7 | TRBV5-1 | TRBD2
CASSWGTSGGATDTQYF | TRBJ2-3 | TRBV28 | TRBD2
CASSQGGGAEGNQPQHF | TRBJ1-5 | TRBV4-1 | .
CASSSLRDSPLHF | TRBJ1-6 | TRBV7-3 | .
CASARLAGRGETYNEQFF | TRBJ2-1 | TRBV27 | TRBD2
CASSPPHSGQRETQYF | TRBJ2-5 | TRBV19 | TRBD1
CASSLNPGSTGELFF | TRBJ2-2 | TRBV7-3 | .
CASSSRQGMGSNQPQHF | TRBJ1-5 | TRBV28 | TRBD1
CAITGNPSTDTQYF | TRBJ2-3 | TRBV10-3 | .
CASSLGQGASPYYGYTF | TRBJ1-2 | TRBV19 | TRBD1
CASSFLDRNTGELFF | TRBJ2-2 | TRBV5-6 | .
CASSRTSGAYNEQFF | TRBJ2-1 | TRBV28 | TRBD2
CASSPAGELLHF | TRBJ1-6 | TRBV11-2 | .
CSTSGRDRASSGYTF | TRBJ1-2 | TRBV29-1 | TRBD1
CASSLGFNEQFF | TRBJ2-1 | TRBV5-1 | .
CASSSRDRHNNEQFF | TRBJ2-1 | TRBV7-2 | TRBD1
CASTSGRNEKLFF | TRBJ1-4 | TRBV19 | .
CASGEDMNSPLHF | TRBJ1-6 | TRBV19 | .
CASSIGGRGLGINSPLHF | TRBJ1-6 | TRBV19 | TRBD1
CATSREQGMRSGNTIYF | TRBJ1-3 | TRBV15 | TRBD1
CASSEAREAQHF | TRBJ1-5 | TRBV6-1 | .
CASSLDRATSGYTF | TRBJ1-2 | TRBV7-2 | TRBD1
CSVVLQGNYGYTF | TRBJ1-2 | TRBV29-1 | TRBD1
CAISDSRGGRETQYF | TRBJ2-5 | TRBV10-3 | TRBD2
CASSREGLRRLPLHF | TRBJ1-6 | TRBV5-6 | .
CASSIWDRQETQYF | TRBJ2-5 | TRBV19 | TRBD1
CASSLDGGAGYGYTF | TRBJ1-2 | TRBV7-9 | .
CASSLVGTDSYEQYF | TRBJ2-7 | TRBV7-9 | TRBD1
CASGPGTSGGEGSEQFF | TRBJ2-1 | TRBV12-5 | TRBD2
CASVDSGNTIYF | TRBJ1-3 | TRBV6-6 | .
CASSRDREIIQPQHF | TRBJ1-5 | TRBV19 | TRBD1
CASSEYSGRTDTQYF | TRBJ2-3 | TRBV4-3 | .
CASSQDITVRDNPDTQYF | TRBJ2-3 | TRBV4-3 | .
CASSYSSTGKAGNTIYF | TRBJ1-3 | TRBV6-7 | .